Below, 27 T cell receptor beta chains from the same sample are listed, as sequenced in a study of T cells expressing NK-cell markers (dated by TCRdb to about 2020). The library was generated by 5' RACE. TCRdb records Illumina HiSeq 2000 as the sequencer. Following TCRdb reprocessing, every CDR3 protein sequence forms one entry, and DNA is not provided. The table for this sample records about 400,000 distinct CDR3 sequences. Of the sample, roughly 10% falls within the top ten clones. The sample consisted of blood T cells: a sorted CD56 or NKG2C T cell subset, CD4+ or CD8+ T cells, or bulk PBMC T cells (not recorded which). These receptors were taken from a woman between 50 and 59 years old in good health. Donor details come from another sample of the same person, matched by shared clones.

The chain is built from TRBV12-3 or TRBV12-4 and TRBJ2-1. The CDR3 has 15 residues. The CDR3 region is CASSLAGVLNNEQFF.

The V and J genes are TRBV20-1 and TRBJ2-3; the TRBD1 assignment by TCRdb is unverifiable without DNA. Germline CDR1 reads DFQATT; CDR2 reads SNEGSKA (reference sequence). CDR3 length equals 14 residues. This CDR3 is CSARGQGRPDTQYF.

The V call is TRBV5-1, the J call TRBJ1-1. CDR1 is SGHRS and CDR2 is YFSETQ in the germline V gene. This CDR3 contains 14 residues. CDR3: CASSLRQMNTEAFF.

The chain is built from TRBV5-1 and TRBJ2-1; lacking DNA, the TRBD1 call made by TCRdb goes unchecked. The germline CDR1 and CDR2 sequences are SGHRS and YFSETQ. The CDR3 is 15 residues long. CDR3 loop: CASSWGDQVSNEQFF.

The chain uses TRBV20-1 and TRBJ1-2; no DNA is available, so the TRBD1 call from TCRdb remains unchecked. The CDR3 totals 13 residues. The germline CDR1 and CDR2 sequences are DFQATT and SNEGSKA (reference sequence). The chain's CDR3 is CSATHTGGDGYTF.

V and J are TRBV7-9 and TRBJ2-2; TCRdb picks TRBD1, but there is no DNA to check that call. The V gene's germline CDR1 is SEHNR and CDR2 FQNEAQ (reference sequence). This CDR3 has 16 amino acids. The CDR3 reads CASSYPGGRGAGELFF.

The chain joins TRBV28 to TRBJ2-1; TCRdb's assignment of TRBD2 cannot be checked, as there is no DNA. Germline loops: CDR1 MDHEN, CDR2 SYDVKM. This CDR3 contains 15 residues. The CDR3 is CASSLSGGYYNEQFF. The entire variable domain, with the rest obtained from reference TRBV28 and TRBJ2-1, is as follows: DVKVTQSSRYLVKRTGEKVFLECVQDMDHENMFWYRQDPGLGLRLIYFSYDVKMKEKGDIPEGYSVSREKKERFSLILESASTNQTSMYLCASSLSGGYYNEQFFGPGTRLTVL.

The gene calls are TRBV7-8 and TRBJ2-1; the TCRdb D gene call, TRBD2, has no DNA to confirm it. CDR1 is SGHVS and CDR2 is FQNEAQ in the germline V gene. The CDR3 is made up of 17 amino acids. This CDR3 reads CASSFSGRTGSYNEQFF.

The chain recombines TRBV5-1 with TRBJ2-3; TCRdb lists TRBD1, though no DNA is available to test this call. Germline V gene data show CDR1 as SGHRS and CDR2 as YFSETQ. The CDR3 length is 14 residues. The CDR3 spells CASSLVDRGDTQYF.

The chain carries TRBV5-1 and TRBJ2-7; TCRdb outputs TRBD2, but without DNA this stays unchecked. The CDR3 spans 15 residues. CDR1 and CDR2 from the germline V gene are SGHRS and YFSETQ. CDR3 in amino acids: CASSLGGGDPYEQYF.

This chain's CDR3 is CASRGLQGTGELFF. The genes are TRBV5-1 and TRBJ2-2; checking the TCRdb D call of TRBD2 is not possible without DNA. Germline CDR1 is SGHRS and CDR2 is YFSETQ. The CDR3 has 14 amino acids.

V and J are TRBV20-1 and TRBJ2-5; TCRdb names TRBD2, which stays unverified in the absence of DNA. The CDR3 contains 13 residues. The germline V gene encodes CDR1 DFQATT and CDR2 SNEGSKA (reference sequence). The CDR3 is CSAAGPAGETQYF.

This chain connects TRBV5-1 to TRBJ2-1; TCRdb calls TRBD1, which cannot be checked without DNA. This CDR3 contains 15 residues. The V gene's germline CDR1 is SGHRS and CDR2 YFSETQ. CDR3 region: CASSSRQFSINEQFF.

This CDR3 reads CATSRSTGLAGAGELFF. J is TRBJ2-2 and V is TRBV15; checking the TCRdb D call of TRBD2 is not possible without DNA. The germline V gene encodes CDR1 LNHNV and CDR2 YYDKDF (reference sequence). The CDR3 runs 17 residues. The full variable domain, its missing parts supplied by reference TRBV15 and TRBJ2-2, is DAMVIQNPRYQVTQFGKPVTLSCSQTLNHNVMYWYQQKSSQAPKLLFHYYDKDFNNEADTPDNFQSRRPNTSFCFLDIRSPGLGDTAMYLCATSRSTGLAGAGELFFGEGSRLTVL.

The chain joins TRBV20-1 to TRBJ2-1; TCRdb picks TRBD2, but there is no DNA to check that call. The germline gives CDR1 DFQATT, CDR2 SNEGSKA (reference sequence). The CDR3 runs to 16 residues. The CDR3 here is CSASEGPSGHRVEQFF.

The gene calls are TRBV11-3 and TRBJ2-7; TCRdb's D call of TRBD1 is untestable without DNA. The CDR3 is made up of 12 amino acids. CDR1 and CDR2 from the germline V gene are SGHNT and YENEEA. CDR3 loop: CASSTTGDEQYF.

The chain joins TRBV5-1 to TRBJ2-5; TCRdb gives TRBD2 as the D gene, but with no DNA this cannot be confirmed. This CDR3 contains 16 residues. Per germline, CDR1 SGHRS and CDR2 YFSETQ. The CDR3 loop is CASSLTSGGLQETQYF.

The V call is TRBV20-1, the J call TRBJ1-2; TCRdb names TRBD1, which stays unverified in the absence of DNA. This CDR3 is 13 amino acids long. Germline lookup yields CDR1 DFQATT and CDR2 SNEGSKA (reference sequence). CDR3 sequence: CSASRGTVYGYTF.

This CDR3 is CASSFTGWDTGELFF. The gene calls are TRBV27 and TRBJ2-2. From germline, CDR1 is MNHEY and CDR2 SMNVEV (reference sequence). This CDR3 comprises 15 residues.

The V and J genes are TRBV18 and TRBJ2-1. Germline assignment: CDR1 KGHSH and CDR2 LQKENI. The CDR3 extends over 14 amino acids. The CDR3 sequence is CASSPSQIYNEQFF. Full variable domain (outside the CDR3, taken from reference TRBV18 and TRBJ2-1): NAGVMQNPRHLVRRRGQEARLRCSPMKGHSHVYWYRQLPEEGLKFMVYLQKENIIDESGMPKERFSAEFPKEGPSILRIQQVVRGDSAAYFCASSPSQIYNEQFFGPGTRLTVL.

The chain combines TRBV30 with TRBJ2-5; TCRdb's D call of TRBD2 is untestable without DNA. The CDR3 spans 14 residues. CDR1 and CDR2 from the germline V gene are GTSNPN and SVGIG (reference sequence). Here the CDR3 reads CAWSHNAGQETQYF.

The V gene is TRBV12-3 or TRBV12-4, the J gene TRBJ2-7; TCRdb's D call, TRBD2, is unchecked because there is no DNA. CDR3 size: 17 residues. This CDR3 is CASSLGTSGPSSYEQYF.

Here the CDR3 reads CASSYRDREGQFF. V usage is TRBV5-1 and J usage is TRBJ2-1; TCRdb selects TRBD1, and the lack of DNA leaves this call unchecked. The CDR3 has 13 residues. Germline loops: CDR1 SGHRS, CDR2 YFSETQ.

The chain joins TRBV10-1 to TRBJ2-4; TCRdb selects TRBD1, and the lack of DNA leaves this call unchecked. The CDR3 extends over 14 amino acids. CDR1 and CDR2 (germline): WNHNN, SYGVQD (reference sequence). The CDR3 loop reads CASSERSSRDIQYF.

V gene TRBV12-3 or TRBV12-4 combines with J gene TRBJ2-5; TCRdb outputs TRBD2, but without DNA this stays unchecked. The CDR3 is 15 residues long. The CDR3 loop is CASSLSGGPQETQYF.

The chain joins TRBV29-1 to TRBJ2-7; TCRdb reports TRBD1, a call that lacks DNA to check it against. CDR3 length: 13 residues. Germline values: CDR1 SQVTM, CDR2 ANQGSEA. This chain's CDR3 is CSVQDRANYEQYF.

The chain recombines TRBV11-3 with TRBJ2-5; the TCRdb call, TRBD1, lacks DNA for checking. The CDR3 is 15 amino acids. The germline CDR1 and CDR2 sequences are SGHNT and YENEEA. The CDR3 is CASGNRGGNIETQYF.